This T cell receptor (beta chain) was sequenced during a study of T-cell reconstitution after alpha-beta-depleted transplantation in children. Study-level results: At the one-year point after transplant, T-cell counts and TCRbeta diversity were found to come mostly from T cells that had been newly produced.

The CDR3 contains 15 residues. Trimming took 3 bases from V and 3 from J, leaving 14 bases between them. Germline CDR1 SEHNR, CDR2 FQNEAQ (reference sequence). This clonotype was counted between two and nine times. The antigen remains undetermined. The library targeted TCRbeta and was prepared with unique molecular identifiers. MiXCR, applied by TCRdb to the PCR reads, yields one record per CDR3 protein. In the table there are hundreds of thousands of distinct CDR3 sequences, roughly a tenth of which are singletons. The specimen was PBMCs, collected before TCRalphabeta/CD19-depleted stem cell transplant. This chain links TRBV7-9 with TRBJ2-5; D is ambiguous. The source is a child aged 2-15 years with inherited bone marrow failure, due to receive a stem cell transplant. The CDR3 is CASSFGWPREETQYF. DNA for the CDR3: TGTGCCAGCAGCTTCGGCTGGCCCAGAGAAGAGACCCAGTACTTC. Combining the CDR3 with reference TRBV7-9 and TRBJ2-5 gives the whole variable domain DTGVSQNPRHKITKRGQNVTFRCDPISEHNRLYWYRQTLGQGPEFLTYFQNEAQLEKSRLLSDRFSAERPKGSFSTLEIQRTEQGDSAMYLCASSFGWPREETQYFGPGTRLLVL.